This T cell receptor beta chain comes out of a study of OX40 agonist ivuxolimab in advanced cancers. About the study as a whole: Ivuxolimab, which targeted the costimulatory receptor OX40 (CD134), was an agonistic, fully human IgG2 monoclonal antibody. Intravenous ivuxolimab was administered to patients every 2 weeks at six dose levels: 0.01, 0.1, 0.3, 1.5, 3 and 10 mg/kg. Of the roughly 51 dose-escalation patients, hepatocellular carcinoma was present in 19, melanoma in around 15, renal cell carcinoma in 9 and head and neck cancer in 9. The dose-escalation cohort was 82.7% male with a mean age of 60 years, ranging from roughly 20 to 80. Patients were allowed to have had prior anti-PD-1, anti-PD-L1 or anti-CTLA-4 therapy, and about 40% of the dose-escalation patients had been treated with checkpoint inhibitors. Three dose-escalation patients achieved partial responses, one with hepatocellular carcinoma and two with cutaneous melanoma. Peripheral TCRbeta sequencing was intended to test whether TCR sequence diversity was altered and clonal T-cell expansion was caused by ivuxolimab. The paper covers the monotherapy dose-escalation part of the phase I ivuxolimab trial, which included N of about 50 patients.

Summary of the overall study and its limitations: Low levels of normalized T-cell clonal expansion were also seen in some nonresponding patients. After ivuxolimab, more expanded clones were found on average in CD8+ T cells than in CD4+ T cells. In partial responders in the 0.1-3.0 mg/kg groups, normalized peripheral clonal expansion was found to be among the lowest, especially among CD8+ T cells. At doses from 0.1 to 3.0 mg/kg, clonal expansion was seen in both CD4+ and CD8+ blood T cells between baseline and week 6. The antigen specificity of the clonally expanded peripheral T cells was not determined.

The CDR3 spans 15 residues, from the cysteine through the phenylalanine. Only CDR3 DNA is held: 45 bases, read in frame from base 1. CDR1 and CDR2 are drawn from the germline V gene (reference sequence): MNHEY, SMNVEV. V lost 5 bases and J lost 4 bases; the stretch between them is 15 bases long. To sequence the TCRbeta CDR3 region, genomic DNA was isolated from the sorted cells. TCRbeta CDR3 regions were sequenced using the immunoSEQ Assay. TCRdb limited this immuneACCESS table to in-frame rearrangements with V and J called. A share of clones is missing; checked studies link under half to unresolved V genes, and the rest is unexplained. Within this sample are approximately 79,000 clones, with around 87% of them counted one time only. The ten largest make up nearly 0.55% of the sample. The trial excluded patients who had a history of autoimmune disease or were on systemic immunosuppression. Peripheral blood for TCR sequencing was collected from all dose cohorts at baseline, on cycle 4 day 1, and on cycle 7 day 1. Samples were obtained from an open-label, multicenter, first-in-human phase I dose-escalation trial of ivuxolimab. Adults with locally advanced or metastatic head and neck squamous cell, hepatocellular, melanoma or renal cell carcinoma were enrolled in the trial. Before TCR sequencing, CD4+ T cells and CD8+ T cells were sorted from peripheral blood as separate populations.

As for this clone: Its antigen specificity is not known. No per-base quality is available; no much larger clone lies one base away.

The rearranged segments are TRBV27 and TRBJ2-1, with TRBD1 as a weak D call on 6 bases. The TCR comes from an adult with an advanced solid tumor such as melanoma, head and neck, liver or kidney cancer. The sample in question was CD4+ or CD8+ T cells sorted from blood, obtained in a trial of the OX40 agonist ivuxolimab. The sequence in DNA is TGTGCCAGCAGTAGGCCTGGACAGCCATACAATGAGCAGTTCTTC. It encodes CASSRPGQPYNEQFF.